A single sample is the source of the 8 T cell receptor beta chains below, sequenced in a study of cytomegalovirus exposure and HLA in healthy donors. Amplification used 60 Vbeta primers and 13 Jbeta primers. Assay used: immunoSEQ multiplex PCR; TCRdb lists only in-frame clones, some missing. The sample includes some 120,000 clones, roughly 17% of them seen just once. Input material: PBMCs. These receptors came from a female donor in good health and CMV-seropositive.

The J gene is TRBJ2-2, the V gene TRBV4-3; D is unresolved. Between the trimmed V and J ends, which lost 1 base and 6 bases, there was a span of 6 bases. Germline V gene data show CDR1 as LGHNA and CDR2 as YSLEER. The CDR3 contains 13 residues. CDR3 nucleotides: TGCGCCAGCAGCCAAGCGGTTGCCGGGGAGCTGTTTTTT. It translates to CASSQAVAGELFF.

This clone was counted only a few times. The rearrangement links TRBV11-2 to TRBJ2-2; tentatively, D is TRBD1 (5 bases). CDR1 SGHAT and CDR2 FQNNGV come from the germline V gene. The CDR3 is 15 amino acids. V was cut by 1 base and J by 5 bases, with 11 bases left in between. This CDR3 reads CASSLGFTGTGELFF. In DNA, the CDR3 is TGTGCCAGCAGCTTAGGTTTTACAGGTACCGGGGAGCTGTTTTTT.

This clone has just a few counts. The chain is built from TRBV5-1 and TRBJ1-2; no reliable D call. Germline CDR1 reads SGHRS; CDR2 reads YFSETQ. Trimming took off 0 bases at V and 3 bases at J, with 3 bases between the two ends. The CDR3 spans 12 residues. The CDR3 region is CASSLADYGYTF. The CDR3 DNA follows: TGCGCCAGCAGCTTGGCAGACTATGGCTACACCTTC.

This clone has more than one count but fewer than ten. The V and J genes are TRBV19 and TRBJ1-4, with D uncertain. V was pared by 5 bases and J by 8 bases, with 18 bases between. Per germline, CDR1 LNHDA and CDR2 SQIVND (reference sequence). CDR3 size: 15 residues. This CDR3 is CASSWRALGAEKLFF. The CDR3 nucleotides are TGTGCCAGTAGTTGGAGGGCCCTCGGTGCCGAAAAACTGTTTTTT.

This clone showed up just a few times. DNA of the CDR3: TGTGCCAGCAGCAACCGGGACAGGGGTCGCAATCAGCCCCAGCATTTT. Translation gives CASSNRDRGRNQPQHF. This sequence joins TRBV21-1 and TRBJ1-5; the table's D call TRBD1 went unverified against the DNA. TRBV21-1 is shown as a pseudogene. CDR3 size: 16 residues.

This clone was seen only a few times. The chain is built from TRBV5-1 and TRBJ2-7; 7 positions agree with TRBD2. CDR3 length equals 14 residues. Germline CDR1 SGHRS, CDR2 YFSETQ. The V and J ends lost 3 bases and 5 bases, in that order; junction bases with no gene match: 8. DNA of the CDR3: TGCGCCAGCAGCTGGGGCAGCGGGGAAGACGAGCAGTACTTC. Residues: CASSWGSGEDEQYF.

This rearrangement joins TRBV5-1 to TRBJ2-3; D ambiguous. Trimming removed 3 bases at V and 2 bases at J, with 4 bases between. Germline V gene sequence: CDR1 SGHRS, CDR2 YFSETQ. There are 12 residues in the CDR3. As DNA, the CDR3 is TGCGCCAGCAGCTCAAACACAGATACGCAGTATTTT. Amino acid sequence: CASSSNTDTQYF.

The chain recombines TRBV30 with TRBJ2-3; TRBD1 aligns across 8 bases. This CDR3 comprises 15 residues. The germline gives CDR1 GTSNPN, CDR2 SVGIG (reference sequence). With 1 base clipped from V and 1 base from J, the junction kept 4 bases outside the gene matches. The CDR3 DNA is TGTGCCTGGAGTGGAGGGACAGGCCGCACAGATACGCAGTATTTT. Its translation: CAWSGGTGRTDTQYF. The entire variable domain, with the rest obtained from reference TRBV30 and TRBJ2-3, is as follows: SQTIHQWPATLVQPVGSPLSLECTVEGTSNPNLYWYRQAAGRGLQLLFYSVGIGQISSEVPQNLSASRPQDRQFILSSKKLLLSDSGFYLCAWSGGTGRTDTQYFGPGTRLTVL.